This passage covers 6 T cell receptor beta chains from one sample sequenced in a study of blood T cell repertoires in COVID-19. Only in-frame clones appear in the TCRdb table, and some are missing; sequencing was by immunoSEQ multiplex PCR. The sample has roughly 500,000 clones, roughly nine tenths seen once. Sample: peripheral blood. The receptors were sampled from a man aged 18 to 29 with COVID-19, enrolled during active disease.

The rearrangement joins TRBV18 to TRBJ2-7, with 11 bases that match TRBD1. There are 17 residues in the CDR3. Unmatched junction bases numbered 13, after V lost 3 bases and J lost 6 bases. The germline CDR1 and CDR2 sequences are KGHSH and LQKENI. The CDR3 region has the DNA TGTGCCAGCTCACCCTTAGTCGGGACAGGGGGATTGGGCGAGCAGTACTTC. Translating gives CASSPLVGTGGLGEQYF.

V is TRBV4-1 and J is TRBJ1-2; 7 nucleotides agree with TRBD1. There are 14 residues in the CDR3. Trimming took 6 bases from V and 0 from J; bases not matched to a gene: 4. Looked up from germline, CDR1 is MGHRA and CDR2 is YSYEKL. In nucleotides, the CDR3 is TGCGCCAGCAGGCCGACAGGGACTAACTATGGCTACACCTTC. It specifies CASRPTGTNYGYTF.

This chain links TRBV7-2 with TRBJ1-4; unclear D gene. Germline V gives CDR1 SGHTA, CDR2 FQGNSA. V lost 0 bases to trimming and J lost 4 bases, with 6 bases between them. CDR3 length: 14 residues. In DNA form, the CDR3 reads TGTGCCAGCAGCTTAGCGCGGGGTAATGAAAAACTGTTTTTT. It specifies CASSLARGNEKLFF.

J is TRBJ2-1 and V is TRBV3-1 (or the pseudogene TRBV3-2); 9 bases are shared with TRBD2. Germline loops: CDR1 LGHDT, CDR2 YNNKEL (reference sequence). The CDR3 is 13 amino acids. V shed 6 bases, J shed 6 bases, and the junction held 3 bases outside the gene matches. The CDR3: CASSELAGNEQFF. For the CDR3, the DNA is TGTGCCAGCAGTGAACTAGCGGGCAATGAGCAGTTCTTC.

This clone was recorded only once. The chain employs TRBV19 and TRBJ1-1; tentatively, D is TRBD1 (6 bases). The CDR3 covers 15 residues. With 5 bases removed from V and 0 bases from J, the gap between germline ends came to 13 bases. CDR1 LNHDA and CDR2 SQIVND come from the germline V gene (reference sequence). This CDR3 is CASSSGTIMNTEAFF. CDR3 nucleotide sequence: TGTGCCAGTAGTTCGGGGACAATAATGAACACTGAAGCTTTCTTT.

This sequence joins TRBV27 and TRBJ2-1; 7 bases fit TRBD2. In germline, CDR1 is MNHEY, CDR2 SMNVEV (reference sequence). Trimming at V came to 5 bases and at J to 6 bases, leaving 7 bases not matched to a gene. CDR3 length: 14 amino acids. The CDR3 loop reads CASSKGWGGNEQFF. As DNA, the CDR3 is TGTGCCAGCAGTAAGGGATGGGGGGGCAATGAGCAGTTCTTC.